This passage covers 30 T cell receptor beta chains from one sample sequenced in a study of cytomegalovirus exposure and HLA in healthy donors. Researchers ran the PCR with 60 Vbeta and 13 Jbeta primers. Assay used: immunoSEQ multiplex PCR; TCRdb lists only in-frame clones, some missing. The data contain 150,000 or so clones, 70% to 90% of them seen just once; the ten biggest clones take up 2.4%. Sample: PBMCs. The receptors shown here come from a man aged 45-65 years in good health and CMV-seronegative.

This clone was detected a few times. This specimen includes other DNA sequences encoding the same CDR3. The V and J genes are TRBV9 and TRBJ2-7; 7 nucleotides align to TRBD1. The CDR3 has 14 amino acids. CDR1 is SGDLS and CDR2 is YYNGEE in the germline V gene. Trimming removed 3 bases from V and 1 base from J; junction bases left unmatched: 4. The CDR3 nucleotides read TGTGCCAGCAGCGCCCGACAGGGATCCTACGAGCAGTACTTC. Translation: CASSARQGSYEQYF.

There are a few counts of this clone. V usage is TRBV19 and J usage is TRBJ1-5; weak D call: TRBD1 (5 bases). The CDR3 runs to 14 residues. The germline CDR1 and CDR2 sequences are LNHDA and SQIVND (reference sequence). Trimming cost V 4 bases and J 3 bases, with 10 bases left between them. CDR3 coding DNA: TGTGCCAGTAGTAGTCAGGGTGTCAATCAGCCCCAGCATTTT. This translates into CASSSQGVNQPQHF.

This clone has a handful of counts. This rearrangement joins TRBV10-2 to TRBJ2-1, with TRBD1 identical over 12 bases. After removal of 6 bases from V and 10 bases from J, the junction contained 10 bases not matched to a gene. From germline, CDR1 is WSHSY and CDR2 SAAADI. The CDR3 runs 15 residues. The CDR3 DNA sequence: TGCGCCAGCAGGCCGGGACAGGGGGCTTATTGGGAGCAGTTCTTC. It encodes CASRPGQGAYWEQFF.

Notes on this clone: One junction end does not reproduce the germline sequence, and a read error may be involved. This chain uses TRBV4-1 with TRBJ2-1; 8 bases line up with TRBD2. Germline CDR1 MGHRA, CDR2 YSYEKL. The CDR3 spans 16 residues. This CDR3 is CASSHILAERYNERFF. The CDR3 region has the DNA TGCGCCAGCAGCCACATACTAGCGGAGAGATACAATGAGCGGTTCTTC.

The chain combines TRBV19 with TRBJ2-1, with D perhaps matching TRBD1 (6 bases). V was cut by 4 bases and J by 3 bases, with 10 bases left in between. Germline V gene data show CDR1 as LNHDA and CDR2 as SQIVND (reference sequence). CDR3 size: 14 residues. The CDR3 is CASSSRGGYNEQFF. Here the CDR3 DNA reads TGTGCCAGTAGTAGCAGAGGGGGCTACAATGAGCAGTTCTTC. The full variable domain, with the rest looked up from reference TRBV19 and TRBJ2-1, is DGGITQSPKYLFRKEGQNVTLSCEQNLNHDAMYWYRQDPGQGLRLIYYSQIVNDFQKGDIAEGYSVSREKKESFPLTVTSAQKNPTAFYLCASSSRGGYNEQFFGPGTRLTVL.

V and J are TRBV15 and TRBJ1-2, with 8 bases identical to TRBD1. The CDR3 loop spans 12 amino acids. J lost 8 bases, V lost 3 bases, and 2 bases had no gene match. The germline V gene encodes CDR1 LNHNV and CDR2 YYDKDF (reference sequence). The CDR3 DNA follows: TGTGCCACCAGCAGGGACAGGGAGGGCTACACCTTC. Translated, it gives CATSRDREGYTF.

This chain connects TRBV6-5 to TRBJ2-2; perhaps TRBD1 as D (5 bases). CDR1 MNHEY and CDR2 SVGAGI come from the germline V gene. Trimming pared 0 bases from V and 6 bases from J, leaving 14 bases between. This CDR3 comprises 16 residues. The CDR3 DNA reads TGTGCCAGCAGTTACTCAGGGGCCAGGGCATCCGGGGAGCTGTTTTTT. Translated, it gives CASSYSGARASGELFF.

The chain has TRBV12-5 and TRBJ1-1; D not resolved. Trimming cost V 1 base and J 1 base, with 4 bases left between them. The CDR3 is 13 amino acids. Germline values: CDR1 LGHNT, CDR2 FRNRAP. Here the CDR3 DNA reads TGTGCTAGTGGTTTGGCCCAGAACACTGAAGCTTTCTTT. This translates into CASGLAQNTEAFF.

The chain employs TRBV20-1 and TRBJ1-1; D is unresolved. The germline V and J ends were trimmed by 6 bases and 7 bases, with 9 bases remaining between them. CDR3 length: 10 residues. CDR1 is DFQATT and CDR2 is SNEGSKA in the germline V gene (reference sequence). CDR3 residues: CSAYRVEAFF. In DNA form, the CDR3 reads TGCAGTGCCTACAGAGTTGAAGCTTTCTTT.

The J gene is TRBJ2-7, the V gene TRBV5-4, with 8 bases aligning to TRBD1. The germline V gene encodes CDR1 SGHNT and CDR2 YYREEE (reference sequence). J lost 2 bases, V lost 3 bases, and 7 bases had no gene match. The CDR3 consists of 15 residues. CDR3 loop: CASSSGQATAYEQYF. The CDR3 DNA follows: TGTGCCAGCAGCTCGGGACAGGCAACGGCCTACGAGCAGTACTTC.

The rearrangement joins TRBV27 to TRBJ1-5, with TRBD1 matching over 10 bases. The germline V gene encodes CDR1 MNHEY and CDR2 SMNVEV (reference sequence). The CDR3 is 17 amino acids. The V segment lost 5 bases and the J segment 2 bases; nucleotides outside the gene matches: 9. The CDR3 loop is CASSRRQGAMGNQPQHF. CDR3 nucleotide sequence: TGTGCCAGCAGTCGAAGACAGGGGGCGATGGGCAATCAGCCCCAGCATTTT.

CDR3 sequence reads: CASLTGTANTEAFF. CDR3 DNA sequence: TGTGCCAGCTTAACCGGGACAGCGAACACTGAAGCTTTCTTT. The rearrangement links TRBV18 to TRBJ1-1, with TRBD1 identical over 7 bases. This CDR3 spans 14 amino acids. J gave up 1 base and V 7 bases, and 6 bases lay outside the gene matches. Germline-derived CDR1 and CDR2 are KGHSH and LQKENI.

This sequence joins TRBV29-1 and TRBJ2-1, with 10 bases matching TRBD1. Germline V lookup: CDR1 SQVTM, CDR2 ANQGSEA. The ends lost 5 bases at V and 5 bases at J; junction bases unmatched: 3. The CDR3 runs 13 residues. CDR3 sequence (DNA): TGCAGCGTTTCGGGACAGGGGAACAATGAGCAGTTCTTC. It codes for CSVSGQGNNEQFF.

J is TRBJ2-5 and V is TRBV10-1; D not certain. The CDR3 is 15 amino acids. The germline V gene encodes CDR1 WNHNN and CDR2 SYGVQD (reference sequence). The V and J ends lost 1 base and 1 base respectively, with 10 bases between them. DNA for the CDR3: TGCGCCAGCAGTGAGTATGCGGCCAGCCAAGAGACCCAGTACTTC. Encoded protein: CASSEYAASQETQYF.

The chain has TRBV19 and TRBJ1-5, with 7 bases that match TRBD1. V shed 4 bases and J 5 bases; nucleotides not matched to a gene: 11. This CDR3 has 16 amino acids. From germline, CDR1 is LNHDA and CDR2 SQIVND (reference sequence). CDR3 sequence: CASSSRQGGYHQPQHF. As DNA, the CDR3 is TGTGCCAGTAGTAGTAGACAGGGCGGGTACCATCAGCCCCAGCATTTT.

The rearrangement uses TRBV6-1 and TRBJ2-2; TRBD2 matches at 13 bases. The germline V gene has CDR1 MNHNS and CDR2 SASEGT. This CDR3 is built from 17 residues. After removal of 4 bases from V and 2 bases from J, the junction contained 4 bases not matched to a gene. The CDR3 loop is CASSGTSGGLNTGELFF. The CDR3 region has the DNA TGTGCCAGCAGTGGGACTAGCGGGGGCTTAAACACCGGGGAGCTGTTTTTT.

This chain connects TRBV7-2 to TRBJ2-1, with D possibly matching TRBD2 (5 bases). The germline V gene has CDR1 SGHTA and CDR2 FQGNSA. This CDR3 has 17 amino acids. V lost 1 base and J lost 0, with 13 bases in between. This CDR3 is CASSLGRALSSYNEQFF. The CDR3 nucleotides are TGTGCCAGCAGCTTAGGGCGGGCCCTGAGCTCCTACAATGAGCAGTTCTTC.

In this sample, this clone turned up once. The chain has TRBV29-1 and TRBJ2-1, with TRBD1 as a possible D gene (5 bases). CDR3 length: 13 residues. Germline CDR1 SQVTM, CDR2 ANQGSEA. Trimming shortened V by 4 bases and J by 5 bases, and 12 bases separated the two germline ends. This CDR3 reads CSVAETDNNEQFF. For the CDR3, the DNA is TGCAGCGTTGCAGAGACAGATAACAATGAGCAGTTCTTC.

This rearrangement joins TRBV19 to TRBJ2-7; 8 positions match TRBD1. The germline V gene has CDR1 LNHDA and CDR2 SQIVND (reference sequence). The CDR3 spans 17 residues. J lost 9 bases, V lost 1 base, and 17 bases had no gene match. CDR3 nucleotide sequence: TGTGCCAGTAGTATAGGCCCCCAGGGGGCCCTTCCCCCTCGGCAGTACTTC. As protein: CASSIGPQGALPPRQYF.

The V gene is TRBV11-2, the J gene TRBJ1-4; TRBD1 might be the D (5 bases). The CDR3 sequence is 15 residues long. Trimming shortened V by 0 bases and J by 4 bases, and 9 bases separated the two germline ends. Germline V lookup: CDR1 SGHAT, CDR2 FQNNGV. The CDR3 sequence is CASSLERGVNEKLFF. The CDR3, as DNA: TGTGCCAGCAGCTTAGAGCGGGGGGTTAATGAAAAACTGTTTTTT. Based on the CDR3 plus reference TRBV11-2 and TRBJ1-4, the full variable domain is EAGVAQSPRYKIIEKRQSVAFWCNPISGHATLYWYQQILGQGPKLLIQFQNNGVVDDSQLPKDRFSAERLKGVDSTLKIQPAKLEDSAVYLCASSLERGVNEKLFFGSGTQLSVL.

This chain connects TRBV7-3 to TRBJ1-5, with 7 bases fitting TRBD1. V lost 5 bases, J lost 2 bases, and 12 bases stayed unmatched. The V gene's germline CDR1 is SGHTA and CDR2 FQGTGA. This CDR3 is 17 amino acids long. CDR3 amino acids: CASSLTHRQGGNQPQHF. Here the CDR3 DNA reads TGTGCCAGCAGCCTCACCCACCGACAGGGTGGCAATCAGCCCCAGCATTTT.

This clone showed up just a few times. In DNA, the CDR3 is TGTGCCAGCAGTGTGGACAGGGGGCACCAGCCCCAGCATTTT. This gives the protein CASSVDRGHQPQHF. The chain recombines TRBV2 with TRBJ1-5, with 11 bases fitting TRBD1. Germline V gene sequence: CDR1 SNHLY, CDR2 FYNNEI. This CDR3 region has 14 residues. J was trimmed by 7 bases and V by 4 bases; bases with no gene match: 3.

The V and J genes are TRBV10-3 and TRBJ1-5; 7 nucleotides match TRBD1. V lost 10 bases and J lost 0; bases outside the gene matches: 6. Germline-derived CDR1 and CDR2 are ENHRY and SYGVKD. The CDR3 length is 14 residues. Here the CDR3 reads CATQTGSSNQPQHF. For the CDR3, the DNA is TGTGCCACCCAGACAGGGAGTAGCAATCAGCCCCAGCATTTT.

This clone was detected only a few times. V usage is TRBV18 and J usage is TRBJ2-1; 7 positions match TRBD1. Unmatched junction bases numbered 15, after V lost 6 bases and J lost 4 bases. The CDR3 totals 17 residues. The germline V gene encodes CDR1 KGHSH and CDR2 LQKENI. Here the CDR3 reads CASSPGQPLNTYNEQFF. DNA of the CDR3: TGTGCCAGCTCGCCGGGACAGCCCCTCAATACGTACAATGAGCAGTTCTTC. The variable domain in full, with the rest retrieved from reference TRBV18 and TRBJ2-1, is NAGVMQNPRHLVRRRGQEARLRCSPMKGHSHVYWYRQLPEEGLKFMVYLQKENIIDESGMPKERFSAEFPKEGPSILRIQQVVRGDSAAYFCASSPGQPLNTYNEQFFGPGTRLTVL.

The chain uses TRBV6-1 and TRBJ2-7, with D tentatively TRBD2 (5 bases). Germline CDR1 reads MNHNS; CDR2 reads SASEGT. Trimming shortened V by 8 bases and J by 0 bases, and 17 bases separated the two germline ends. This CDR3 is built from 15 residues. The CDR3 sequence is CASDPGLRDSYEQYF. CDR3 DNA: TGTGCCAGCGATCCTGGGCTTCGGGACTCCTACGAGCAGTACTTC.

The rearrangement uses TRBV7-9 and TRBJ2-3; 7 bases are a match to TRBD1. Germline V gives CDR1 SEHNR, CDR2 FQNEAQ (reference sequence). J was trimmed by 0 bases and V by 7 bases; bases with no gene match: 4. The CDR3 covers 14 residues. The CDR3 protein is CASNRDSSTDTQYF. CDR3 DNA sequence: TGTGCCAGCAACAGGGACAGTAGCACAGATACGCAGTATTTT. Supplemented by reference TRBV7-9 and TRBJ2-3, the full variable domain reads DTGVSQNPRHKITKRGQNVTFRCDPISEHNRLYWYRQTLGQGPEFLTYFQNEAQLEKSRLLSDRFSAERPKGSFSTLEIQRTEQGDSAMYLCASNRDSSTDTQYFGPGTRLTVL.

This chain connects TRBV6-6 to TRBJ1-2, with a tentative D call TRBD1 (5 bases). V lost 2 bases and J 4 bases, leaving 17 bases between the germline ends. The CDR3 has 16 amino acids. CDR1 is MNHNY, CDR2 SVGAGI, per germline (reference sequence). The chain's CDR3 is CASSYRGGEGPYGYTF. CDR3 nucleotides: TGTGCCAGCAGTTACCGCGGGGGAGAGGGGCCCTATGGCTACACCTTC.

This clone was detected only once. The CDR3 coding sequence is TGTGCCAGCAGCCCAGGGGGCGAAATTGCAACTAATGAAAAACTGTTTTTT. The encoded protein is CASSPGGEIATNEKLFF. The rearrangement uses TRBV5-4 and TRBJ1-4; 8 bases agree with TRBD1. The germline V gene has CDR1 SGHNT and CDR2 YYREEE (reference sequence). The CDR3 spans 17 residues. The V segment lost 4 bases and the J segment 0 bases; nucleotides outside the gene matches: 8.

The chain couples TRBV5-1 to TRBJ2-7; D gene uncertain. The CDR3 is 13 residues long. Trimming shortened V by 0 bases and J by 5 bases, and 9 bases separated the two germline ends. Germline CDR1 SGHRS, CDR2 YFSETQ. CDR3 sequence reads: CASSLEIDNEQYF. The DNA for the CDR3 is TGCGCCAGCAGCTTGGAGATCGACAACGAGCAGTACTTC.

The gene calls are TRBV6-6 and TRBJ2-3, with D perhaps matching TRBD2 (7 bases). The CDR3 is made up of 16 amino acids. Trimming removed 5 bases from V and 5 bases from J, with 20 bases in between. Germline V lookup: CDR1 MNHNY, CDR2 SVGAGI (reference sequence). Written as DNA, the CDR3 is TGTGCCAGCAGTCCTCCGGGGGCGGGAGATCAAGATACGCAGTATTTT. Its protein product is CASSPPGAGDQDTQYF.